This TCR beta chain was documented in a study of T-cell memory formation after mild COVID-19. This clonotype was detected a few times. TCRdb recomputed calls from the 5' RACE reads with MiXCR, one row per CDR3 protein. Here the sample spans around 300,000 distinct CDR3 sequences, approximately 14% being singletons. The TCR originated in a man between 18 and 35 years old who had mild COVID-19 (a few samples of this study predate the infection). Cell type and time point are not known. Sequencing input: PBMCs or a T cell subset sorted from them (not recorded which).

CDR3 protein: CASSQDLGGFFEQYF. CDR3 nucleotide sequence: TGTGCCAGCAGCCAAGATTTGGGTGGGTTCTTCGAGCAGTACTTC. The chain employs TRBV9 and TRBJ2-7; D remains ambiguous. Germline loops: CDR1 SGDLS, CDR2 YYNGEE. V lost 4 bases and J lost 6, with 20 bases in between. This CDR3 region has 15 residues.